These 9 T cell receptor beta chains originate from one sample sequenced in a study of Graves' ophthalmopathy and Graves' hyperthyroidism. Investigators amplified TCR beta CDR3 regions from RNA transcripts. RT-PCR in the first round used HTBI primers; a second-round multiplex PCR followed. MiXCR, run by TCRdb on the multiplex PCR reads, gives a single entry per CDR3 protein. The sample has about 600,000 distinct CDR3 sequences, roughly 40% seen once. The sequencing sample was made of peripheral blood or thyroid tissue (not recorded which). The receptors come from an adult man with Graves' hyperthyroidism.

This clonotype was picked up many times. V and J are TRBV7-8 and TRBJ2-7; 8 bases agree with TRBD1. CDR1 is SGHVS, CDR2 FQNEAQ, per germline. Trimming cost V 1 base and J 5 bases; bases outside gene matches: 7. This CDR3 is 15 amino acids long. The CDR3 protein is CASSLGPGQENEQYF. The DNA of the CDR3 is TGTGCCAGCAGCTTAGGCCCGGGACAGGAAAACGAGCAGTACTTC.

The CDR3 reads CASSLPRTGTKAFF. DNA for the CDR3: TGTGCCAGCAGTTTACCTCGGACAGGAACCAAAGCTTTCTTT. J is TRBJ1-1 and V is TRBV28; 7 bases line up with TRBD1. V shed 2 bases, J shed 9 bases, and the junction held 9 bases outside the gene matches. CDR1 and CDR2 (germline): MDHEN, SYDVKM. CDR3 size: 14 residues.

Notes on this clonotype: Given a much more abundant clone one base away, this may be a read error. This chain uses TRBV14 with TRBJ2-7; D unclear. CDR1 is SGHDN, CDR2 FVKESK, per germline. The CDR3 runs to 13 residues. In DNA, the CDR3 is TGTGCCAGCAGCCACACACCCCTTTACGAGCGGTACTTC. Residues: CASSHTPLYERYF.

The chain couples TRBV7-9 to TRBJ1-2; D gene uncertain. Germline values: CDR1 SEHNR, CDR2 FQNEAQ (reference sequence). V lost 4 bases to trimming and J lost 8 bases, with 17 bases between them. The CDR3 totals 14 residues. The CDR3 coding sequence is TGTGCCAGCAGCTCAGGACCGGGGAGTTTGGGCTACACCTTC. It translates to CASSSGPGSLGYTF.

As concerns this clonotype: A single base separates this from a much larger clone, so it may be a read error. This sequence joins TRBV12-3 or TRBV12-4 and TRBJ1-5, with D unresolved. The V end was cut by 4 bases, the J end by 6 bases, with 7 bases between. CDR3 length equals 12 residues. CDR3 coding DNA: TGTGCCAGCAGTTCTTACGGTCAGCCCCAGCATTTT. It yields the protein CASSSYGQPQHF.

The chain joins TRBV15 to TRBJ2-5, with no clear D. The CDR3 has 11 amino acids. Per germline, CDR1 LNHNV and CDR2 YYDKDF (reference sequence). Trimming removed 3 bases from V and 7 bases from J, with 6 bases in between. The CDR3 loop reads CATSRAGTQYF. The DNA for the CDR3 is TGTGCCACCAGCAGGGCTGGGACCCAGTACTTC.

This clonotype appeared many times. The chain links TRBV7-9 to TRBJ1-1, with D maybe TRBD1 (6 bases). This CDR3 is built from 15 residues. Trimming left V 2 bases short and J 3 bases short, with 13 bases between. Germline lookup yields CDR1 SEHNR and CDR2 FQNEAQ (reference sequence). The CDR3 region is CASSLTGAGDTEAFF. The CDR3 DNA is TGTGCCAGCAGCTTAACGGGGGCAGGGGACACTGAAGCTTTCTTT.

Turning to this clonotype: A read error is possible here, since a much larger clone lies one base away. The CDR3 sequence is CATRLTGATYEQYF. The CDR3, as DNA: TGTGCCACCAGATTGACAGGGGCAACCTACGAGCAGTACTTC. This rearrangement joins TRBV10-3 to TRBJ2-7, with 8 bases lining up with TRBD1. The CDR3 is made up of 14 amino acids. CDR1 and CDR2 from the germline V gene are ENHRY and SYGVKD. Losses at the gene ends were 10 bases for V and 2 bases for J; bases not matched to a gene: 10.

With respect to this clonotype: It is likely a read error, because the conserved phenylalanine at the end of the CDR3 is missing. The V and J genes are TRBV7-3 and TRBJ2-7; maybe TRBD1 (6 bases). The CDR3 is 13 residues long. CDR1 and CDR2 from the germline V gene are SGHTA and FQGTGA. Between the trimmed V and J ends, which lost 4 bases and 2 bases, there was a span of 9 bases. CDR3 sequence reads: CASSYGTPYEQYS. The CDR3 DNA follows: TGTGCCAGCAGCTACGGGACACCCTACGAGCAGTACTCC.